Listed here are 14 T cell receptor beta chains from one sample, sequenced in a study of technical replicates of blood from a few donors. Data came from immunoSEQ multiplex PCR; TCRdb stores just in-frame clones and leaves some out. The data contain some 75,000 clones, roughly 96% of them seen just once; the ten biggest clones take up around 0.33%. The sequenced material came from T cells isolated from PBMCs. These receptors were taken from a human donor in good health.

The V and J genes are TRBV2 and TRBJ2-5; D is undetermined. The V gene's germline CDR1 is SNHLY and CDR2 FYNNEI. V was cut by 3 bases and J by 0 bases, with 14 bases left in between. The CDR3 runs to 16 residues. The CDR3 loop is CASSDVNQRYQETQYF. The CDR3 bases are TGTGCCAGCAGTGACGTTAATCAGAGGTACCAAGAGACCCAGTACTTC.

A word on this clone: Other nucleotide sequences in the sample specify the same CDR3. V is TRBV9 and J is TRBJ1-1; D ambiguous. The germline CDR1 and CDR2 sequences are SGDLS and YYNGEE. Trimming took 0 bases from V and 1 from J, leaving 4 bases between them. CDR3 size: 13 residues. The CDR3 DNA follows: TGTGCCAGCAGCGTAGCTCCGAACACTGAAGCTTTCTTT. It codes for CASSVAPNTEAFF.

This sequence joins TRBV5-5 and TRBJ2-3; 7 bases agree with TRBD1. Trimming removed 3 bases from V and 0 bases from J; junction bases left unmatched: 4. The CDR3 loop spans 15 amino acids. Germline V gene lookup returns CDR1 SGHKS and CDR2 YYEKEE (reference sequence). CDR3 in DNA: TGTGCCAGCAGCTCGGGACAGATTAGCACAGATACGCAGTATTTT. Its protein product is CASSSGQISTDTQYF.

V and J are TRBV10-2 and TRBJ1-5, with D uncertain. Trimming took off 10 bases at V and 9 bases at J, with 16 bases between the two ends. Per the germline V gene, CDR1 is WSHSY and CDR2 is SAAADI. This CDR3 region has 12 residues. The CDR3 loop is CATWGGEGPQHF. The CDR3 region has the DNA TGCGCCACCTGGGGAGGAGAGGGGCCCCAGCATTTT.

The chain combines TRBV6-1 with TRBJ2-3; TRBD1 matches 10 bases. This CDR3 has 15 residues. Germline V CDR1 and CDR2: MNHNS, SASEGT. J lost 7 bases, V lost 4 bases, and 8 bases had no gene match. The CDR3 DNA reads TGTGCCAGCAGTGCACCGGGACAGGGGCGAAATACGCAGTATTTT. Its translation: CASSAPGQGRNTQYF.

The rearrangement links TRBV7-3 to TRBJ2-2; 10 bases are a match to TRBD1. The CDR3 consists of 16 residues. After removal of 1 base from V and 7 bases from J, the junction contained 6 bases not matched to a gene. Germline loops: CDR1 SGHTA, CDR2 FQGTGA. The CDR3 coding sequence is TGTGCCAGCAGCTTAATCGCCGGGACAGGGGACGGGGAGCTGTTTTTT. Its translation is CASSLIAGTGDGELFF.

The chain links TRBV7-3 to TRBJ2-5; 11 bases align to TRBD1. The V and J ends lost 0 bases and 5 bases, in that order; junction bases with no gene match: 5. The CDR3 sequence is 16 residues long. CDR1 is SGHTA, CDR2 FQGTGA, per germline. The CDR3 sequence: CASSLTSGQGGETQYF. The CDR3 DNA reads TGTGCCAGCAGCTTAACGTCGGGACAGGGGGGGGAGACCCAGTACTTC.

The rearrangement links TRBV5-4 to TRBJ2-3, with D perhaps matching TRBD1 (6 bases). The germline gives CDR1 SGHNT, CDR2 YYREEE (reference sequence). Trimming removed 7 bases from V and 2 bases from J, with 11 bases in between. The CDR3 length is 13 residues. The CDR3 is CASGQPNTDTQYF. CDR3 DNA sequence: TGTGCCAGCGGACAGCCGAACACAGATACGCAGTATTTT.

CDR3 sequence: CASIPTGESTGELFF. The CDR3 DNA sequence: TGTGCCAGTATCCCGACGGGAGAGAGCACCGGGGAGCTGTTTTTT. The chain recombines TRBV19 with TRBJ2-2; possible D gene TRBD2, 6 bases. This CDR3 is built from 15 residues. Germline assignment: CDR1 LNHDA and CDR2 SQIVND (reference sequence). The V and J ends lost 7 bases and 4 bases respectively, with 16 bases between them. The full variable domain, with the rest looked up from reference TRBV19 and TRBJ2-2, is DGGITQSPKYLFRKEGQNVTLSCEQNLNHDAMYWYRQDPGQGLRLIYYSQIVNDFQKGDIAEGYSVSREKKESFPLTVTSAQKNPTAFYLCASIPTGESTGELFFGEGSRLTVL.

CDR3 residues: CASMGQGYEKLFF. CDR3 sequence (DNA): TGTGCCAGCATGGGACAGGGATATGAAAAACTGTTTTTT. The chain carries TRBV27 and TRBJ1-4; TRBD1 aligns across 9 bases. Per germline, CDR1 MNHEY and CDR2 SMNVEV (reference sequence). Trimming removed 7 bases from V and 6 bases from J; junction bases left unmatched: 3. The CDR3 runs 13 residues.

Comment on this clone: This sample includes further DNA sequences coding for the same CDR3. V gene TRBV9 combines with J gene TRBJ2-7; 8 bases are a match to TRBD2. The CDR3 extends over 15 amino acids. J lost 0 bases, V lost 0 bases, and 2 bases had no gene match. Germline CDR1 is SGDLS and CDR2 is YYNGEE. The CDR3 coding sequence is TGTGCCAGCAGCGTAGGCGGGAGGAGCTCCTACGAGCAGTACTTC. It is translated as CASSVGGRSSYEQYF.

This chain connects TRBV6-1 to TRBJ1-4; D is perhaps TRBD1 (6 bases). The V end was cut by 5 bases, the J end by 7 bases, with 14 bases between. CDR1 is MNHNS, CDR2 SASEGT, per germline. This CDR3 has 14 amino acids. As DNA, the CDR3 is TGTGCCAGCAGTACAGGGATAGAGAGTGAAAAACTGTTTTTT. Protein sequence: CASSTGIESEKLFF.

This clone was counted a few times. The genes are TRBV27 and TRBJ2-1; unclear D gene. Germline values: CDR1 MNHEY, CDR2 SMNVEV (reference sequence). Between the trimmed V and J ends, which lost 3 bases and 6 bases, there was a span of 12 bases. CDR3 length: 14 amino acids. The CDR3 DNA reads TGTGCCAGCAGTTTTCGCGTTAGTGTCAATGAGCAGTTCTTC. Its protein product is CASSFRVSVNEQFF.

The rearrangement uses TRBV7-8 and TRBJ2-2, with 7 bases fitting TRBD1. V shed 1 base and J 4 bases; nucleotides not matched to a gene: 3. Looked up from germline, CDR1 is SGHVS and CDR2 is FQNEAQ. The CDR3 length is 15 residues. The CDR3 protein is CASSLGAGGTGELFF. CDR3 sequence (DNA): TGTGCCAGCAGCTTAGGAGCAGGGGGCACCGGGGAGCTGTTTTTT.